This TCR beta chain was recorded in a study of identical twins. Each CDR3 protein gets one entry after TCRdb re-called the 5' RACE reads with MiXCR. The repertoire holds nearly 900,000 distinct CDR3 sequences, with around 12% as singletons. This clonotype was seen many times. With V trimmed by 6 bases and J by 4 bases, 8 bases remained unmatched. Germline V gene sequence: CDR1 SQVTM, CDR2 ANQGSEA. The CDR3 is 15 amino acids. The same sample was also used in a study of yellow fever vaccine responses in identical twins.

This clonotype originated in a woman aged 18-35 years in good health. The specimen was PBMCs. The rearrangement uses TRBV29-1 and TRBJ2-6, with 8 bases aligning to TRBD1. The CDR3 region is CSVGQGTGGANVLTF. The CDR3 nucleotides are TGCAGCGTCGGACAGGGCACAGGAGGGGCCAACGTCCTGACTTTC.